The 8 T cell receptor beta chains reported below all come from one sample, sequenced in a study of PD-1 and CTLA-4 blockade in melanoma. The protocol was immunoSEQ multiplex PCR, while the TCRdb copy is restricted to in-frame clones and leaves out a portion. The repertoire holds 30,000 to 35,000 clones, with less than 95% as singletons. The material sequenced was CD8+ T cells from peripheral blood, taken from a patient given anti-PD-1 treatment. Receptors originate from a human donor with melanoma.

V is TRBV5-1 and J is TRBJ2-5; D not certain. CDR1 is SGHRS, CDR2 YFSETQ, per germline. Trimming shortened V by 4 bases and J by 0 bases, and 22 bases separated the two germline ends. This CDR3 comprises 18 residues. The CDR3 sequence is CASSPLGWASMYQETQYF. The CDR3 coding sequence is TGCGCCAGCAGCCCCCTGGGGTGGGCTTCCATGTACCAAGAGACCCAGTACTTC.

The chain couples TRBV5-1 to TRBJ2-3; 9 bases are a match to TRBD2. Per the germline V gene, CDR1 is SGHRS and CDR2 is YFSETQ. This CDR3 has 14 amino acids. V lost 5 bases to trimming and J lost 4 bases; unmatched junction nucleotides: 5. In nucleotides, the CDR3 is TGCGCCAGCAGTCCCGGACTAGCGCCAGATACGCAGTATTTT. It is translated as CASSPGLAPDTQYF. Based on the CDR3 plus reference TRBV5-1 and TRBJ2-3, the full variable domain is KAGVTQTPRYLIKTRGQQVTLSCSPISGHRSVSWYQQTPGQGLQFLFEYFSETQRNKGNFPGRFSGRQFSNSRSEMNVSTLELGDSALYLCASSPGLAPDTQYFGPGTRLTVL.

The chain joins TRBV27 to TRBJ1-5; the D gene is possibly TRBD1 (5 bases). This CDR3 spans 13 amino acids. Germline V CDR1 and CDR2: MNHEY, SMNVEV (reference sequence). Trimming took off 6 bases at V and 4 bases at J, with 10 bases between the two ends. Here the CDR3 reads CASSLQGNQPQHF. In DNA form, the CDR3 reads TGTGCCAGCAGCCTTCAGGGAAATCAGCCCCAGCATTTT.

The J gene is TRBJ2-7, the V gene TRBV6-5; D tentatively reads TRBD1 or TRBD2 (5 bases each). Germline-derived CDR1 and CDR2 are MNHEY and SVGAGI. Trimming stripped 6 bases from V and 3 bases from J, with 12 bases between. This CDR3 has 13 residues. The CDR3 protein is CASRMGTYYEQYF. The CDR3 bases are TGTGCCAGCAGAATGGGGACCTACTACGAGCAGTACTTC.

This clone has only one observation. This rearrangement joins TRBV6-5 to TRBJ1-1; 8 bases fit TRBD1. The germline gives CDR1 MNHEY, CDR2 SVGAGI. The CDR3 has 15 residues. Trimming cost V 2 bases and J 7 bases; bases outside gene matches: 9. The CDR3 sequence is CASSYLRGQGGEAFF. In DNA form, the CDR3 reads TGTGCCAGCAGTTACCTCCGAGGACAGGGTGGTGAAGCTTTCTTT.

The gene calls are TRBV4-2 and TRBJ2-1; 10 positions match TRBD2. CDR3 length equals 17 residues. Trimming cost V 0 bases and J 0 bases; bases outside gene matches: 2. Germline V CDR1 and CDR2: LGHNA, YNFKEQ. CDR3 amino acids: CASSQDPSGGSYNEQFF. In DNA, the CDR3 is TGTGCCAGCAGCCAAGATCCTAGCGGGGGCTCCTACAATGAGCAGTTCTTC.

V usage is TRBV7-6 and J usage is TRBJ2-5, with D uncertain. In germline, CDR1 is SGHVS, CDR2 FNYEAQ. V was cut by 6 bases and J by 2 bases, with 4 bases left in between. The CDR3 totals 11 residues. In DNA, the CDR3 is TGTGCCAGCAGAATACAAGAGACCCAGTACTTC. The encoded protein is CASRIQETQYF.

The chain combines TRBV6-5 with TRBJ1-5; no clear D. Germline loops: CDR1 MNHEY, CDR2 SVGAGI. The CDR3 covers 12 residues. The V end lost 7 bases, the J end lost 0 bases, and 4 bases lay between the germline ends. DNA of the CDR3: TGTGCCAGCATATCTAGCAATCAGCCCCAGCATTTT. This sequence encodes CASISSNQPQHF.